The rows below give T cell receptor beta chains drawn from one sample of a study of T-cell reconstitution after alpha-beta-depleted transplantation in children. TCRdb reprocessed the PCR reads via MiXCR and lists one record per CDR3 protein. This sample carries approximately 300,000 distinct CDR3 sequences, less than 9.5% of them seen once, and the ten largest clones take approximately 8.6%. This specimen was peripheral blood, taken 360 days after TCRalphabeta/CD19-depleted stem cell transplant. The receptors were gathered from a female patient aged 2-9 years who had a stem cell transplant for Fanconi anemia, so the T cells may come from the graft donor. The CDR3 runs from the conserved cysteine through the conserved F or W. Each record gives: CDR3 DNA, CDR3 protein, V gene, D gene, clone size, J gene. The D gene is left open where the match is weak. A clone size is listed for some rows: how often the clone was seen (once, few, many), or a class if it is expanded.

CDR3 DNA: TGTGCCAGCAGCTTAAGCGATACGATGACGGTCTCCGGGACCGGGGAGCTGTTTTTT; CDR3 protein: CASSLSDTMTVSGTGELFF; V gene: TRBV7-8; D gene: NA; clone size: many; J gene: TRBJ2-2
CDR3 DNA: TGTGCCAGCAGCCAAAGGGCGGGCGGGCAAGAGACCCAGTACTTC; CDR3 protein: CASSQRAGGQETQYF; V gene: TRBV7-3; D gene: NA; clone size: few; J gene: TRBJ2-5
CDR3 DNA: TGCAGTGCTAGGCGGGTCGGCTTTGTGGAGACCCAGTACTTC; CDR3 protein: CSARRVGFVETQYF; V gene: TRBV20-1; D gene: NA; clone size: many; J gene: TRBJ2-5
CDR3 DNA: TGTGCCAGCAGTTTAGCATCCGAGGGGTCGACTGAAGCTTTCTTT; CDR3 protein: CASSLASEGSTEAFF; V gene: TRBV28; D gene: NA; clone size: many; J gene: TRBJ1-1
CDR3 DNA: TGTGCCACCAGCAGACGTTTCTCTGGCAGGGCCACAGATACGCAGTATTTT; CDR3 protein: CATSRRFSGRATDTQYF; V gene: TRBV15; D gene: NA; clone size: many; J gene: TRBJ2-3
CDR3 DNA: TGTGCCAGCAGTTATTTTGGCCTAGCCGGCACAGATACGCAGTATTTT; CDR3 protein: CASSYFGLAGTDTQYF; V gene: TRBV28; D gene: NA; clone size: many; J gene: TRBJ2-3
CDR3 DNA: TGCGCCAGCAGTGAGTCTCCAGGGGATATCCGTGGCTACACCTTC; CDR3 protein: CASSESPGDIRGYTF; V gene: TRBV10-1; D gene: NA; clone size: NA; J gene: TRBJ1-2
CDR3 DNA: TGTGCCAGTAGTATGGAGGGACGGTCTTGGGAAAAACTGTTTTTT; CDR3 protein: CASSMEGRSWEKLFF; V gene: TRBV19; D gene: NA; clone size: NA; J gene: TRBJ1-4
CDR3 DNA: TGTGCCACCAGCAGAGTCCGGGGTATTATGAACACTGAAGCTTTCTTT; CDR3 protein: CATSRVRGIMNTEAFF; V gene: TRBV15; D gene: NA; clone size: few; J gene: TRBJ1-1
CDR3 DNA: TGTGCCATCAGTCCGGGACAGGCGAATCAGCCCCAGCATTTT; CDR3 protein: CAISPGQANQPQHF; V gene: TRBV10-3; D gene: TRBD1; clone size: many; J gene: TRBJ1-5
CDR3 DNA: TGCGCCAGCAGCTTGTACCTTCTTGGGGGATCCGGGGAGCTGTTTTTT; CDR3 protein: CASSLYLLGGSGELFF; V gene: TRBV5-1; D gene: NA; clone size: many; J gene: TRBJ2-2